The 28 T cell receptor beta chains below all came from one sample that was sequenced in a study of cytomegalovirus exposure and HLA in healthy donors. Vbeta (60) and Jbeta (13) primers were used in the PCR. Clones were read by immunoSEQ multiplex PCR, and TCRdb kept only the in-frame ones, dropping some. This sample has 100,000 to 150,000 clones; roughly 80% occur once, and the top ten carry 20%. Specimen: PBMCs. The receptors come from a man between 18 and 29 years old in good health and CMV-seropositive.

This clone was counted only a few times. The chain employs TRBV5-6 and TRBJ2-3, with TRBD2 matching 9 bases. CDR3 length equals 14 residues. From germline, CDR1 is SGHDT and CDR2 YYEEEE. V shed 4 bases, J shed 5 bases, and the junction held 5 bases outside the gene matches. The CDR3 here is CASSARGGGDTQYF. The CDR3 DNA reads TGTGCCAGCAGCGCGCGGGGGGGCGGAGATACGCAGTATTTT.

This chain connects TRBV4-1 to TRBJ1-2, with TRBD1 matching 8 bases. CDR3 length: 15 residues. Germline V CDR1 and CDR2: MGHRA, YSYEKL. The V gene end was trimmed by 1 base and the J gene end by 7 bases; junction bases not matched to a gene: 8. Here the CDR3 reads CASSQVPGQGRGYTF. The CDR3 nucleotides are TGCGCCAGCAGCCAAGTGCCTGGACAGGGACGTGGCTACACCTTC.

For the CDR3, the DNA is TGTGCCAGTAACCAGTGGCCTAAGGGGTCTGGGGCCAACGTCCTGACTTTC. Amino acids: CASNQWPKGSGANVLTF. This sequence joins TRBV19 and TRBJ2-6, with D tentatively TRBD1 (5 bases). The CDR3 has 17 amino acids. Trimming shortened V by 7 bases and J by 1 base, and 17 bases separated the two germline ends. Germline CDR1 is LNHDA and CDR2 is SQIVND (reference sequence).

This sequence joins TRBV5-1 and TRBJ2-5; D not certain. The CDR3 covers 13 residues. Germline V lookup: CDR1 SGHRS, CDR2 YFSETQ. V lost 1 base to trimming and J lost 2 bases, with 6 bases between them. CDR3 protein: CASSLWQQETQYF. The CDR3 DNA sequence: TGCGCCAGCAGCTTGTGGCAGCAAGAGACCCAGTACTTC.

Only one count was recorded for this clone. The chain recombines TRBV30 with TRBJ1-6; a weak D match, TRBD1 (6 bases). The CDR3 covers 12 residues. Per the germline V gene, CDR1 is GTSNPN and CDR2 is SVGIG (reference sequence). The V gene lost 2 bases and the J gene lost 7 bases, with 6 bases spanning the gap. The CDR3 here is CAWSRGNSPLHF. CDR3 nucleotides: TGTGCCTGGAGTAGGGGGAATTCACCCCTCCACTTT.

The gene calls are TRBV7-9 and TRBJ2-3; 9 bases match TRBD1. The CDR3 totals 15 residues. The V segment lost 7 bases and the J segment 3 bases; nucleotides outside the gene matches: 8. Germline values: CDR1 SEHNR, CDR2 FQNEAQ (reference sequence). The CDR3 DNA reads TGTGCCAGCATCGTACAGGGGGCATGGACAGATACGCAGTATTTT. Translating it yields CASIVQGAWTDTQYF.

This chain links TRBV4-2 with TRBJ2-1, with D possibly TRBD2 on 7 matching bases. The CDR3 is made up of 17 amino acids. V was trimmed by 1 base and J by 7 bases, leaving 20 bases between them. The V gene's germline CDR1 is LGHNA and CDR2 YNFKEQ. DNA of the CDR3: TGTGCCAGCAGCCAAGCTGGAGGGGGGGCATTTATGAATGAGCAGTTCTTC. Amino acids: CASSQAGGGAFMNEQFF.

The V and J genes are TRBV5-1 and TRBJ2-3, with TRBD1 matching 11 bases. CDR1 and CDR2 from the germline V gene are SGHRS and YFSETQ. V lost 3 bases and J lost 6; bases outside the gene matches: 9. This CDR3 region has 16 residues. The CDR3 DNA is TGCGCCAGCAGCTCCTTCCGGACAGGGGGCGATGATACGCAGTATTTT. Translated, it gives CASSSFRTGGDDTQYF.

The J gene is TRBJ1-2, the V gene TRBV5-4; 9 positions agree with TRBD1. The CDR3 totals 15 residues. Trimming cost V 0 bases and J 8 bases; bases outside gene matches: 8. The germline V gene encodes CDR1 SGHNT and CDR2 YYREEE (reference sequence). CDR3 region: CASSLAGQGFGGYTF. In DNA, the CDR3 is TGTGCCAGCAGCTTGGCGGGACAGGGCTTCGGCGGCTACACCTTC.

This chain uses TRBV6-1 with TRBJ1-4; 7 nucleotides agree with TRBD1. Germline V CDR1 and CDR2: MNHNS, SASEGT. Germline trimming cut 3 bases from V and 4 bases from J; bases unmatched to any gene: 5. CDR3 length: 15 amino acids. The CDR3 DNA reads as TGTGCCAGCAGTGAGAATCCAGGGGGTAATGAAAAACTGTTTTTT. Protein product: CASSENPGGNEKLFF.

The CDR3 loop reads CASSPIGQGNSPLHF. The CDR3 region has the DNA TGTGCCAGCAGCCCCATAGGACAGGGGAATTCACCCCTCCACTTT. The chain recombines TRBV9 with TRBJ1-6; 9 bases are a match to TRBD1. From germline, CDR1 is SGDLS and CDR2 YYNGEE. The CDR3 totals 15 residues. V shed 4 bases, J shed 7 bases, and the junction held 6 bases outside the gene matches.

The CDR3 spells CASRDRLNTEAFF. CDR3 nucleotides: TGTGCCAGCAGGGACAGGTTGAACACTGAAGCTTTCTTT. The chain carries TRBV6-6 and TRBJ1-1; 7 bases are shared with TRBD1. The ends lost 6 bases at V and 0 bases at J; junction bases unmatched: 1. The CDR3 is 13 residues long. Germline V gene lookup returns CDR1 MNHNY and CDR2 SVGAGI (reference sequence).

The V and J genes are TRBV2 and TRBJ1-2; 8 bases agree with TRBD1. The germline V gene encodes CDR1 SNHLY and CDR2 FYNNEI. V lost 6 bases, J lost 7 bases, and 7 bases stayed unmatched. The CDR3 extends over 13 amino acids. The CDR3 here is CASSYRGGGGYTF. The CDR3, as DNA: TGTGCCAGCAGCTACAGGGGGGGTGGTGGCTACACCTTC.

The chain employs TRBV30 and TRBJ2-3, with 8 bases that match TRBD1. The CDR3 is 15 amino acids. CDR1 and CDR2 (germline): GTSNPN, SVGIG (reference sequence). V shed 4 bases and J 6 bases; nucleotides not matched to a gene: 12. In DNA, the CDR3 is TGTGCCTGGACCCGTTACCTGACAGGGGCGGATACGCAGTATTTT. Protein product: CAWTRYLTGADTQYF.

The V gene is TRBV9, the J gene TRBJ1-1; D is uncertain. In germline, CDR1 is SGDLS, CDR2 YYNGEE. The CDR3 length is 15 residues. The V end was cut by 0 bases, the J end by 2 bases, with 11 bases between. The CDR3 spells CASSVGPYLNTEAFF. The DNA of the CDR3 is TGTGCCAGCAGCGTAGGTCCATACCTAAACACTGAAGCTTTCTTT.

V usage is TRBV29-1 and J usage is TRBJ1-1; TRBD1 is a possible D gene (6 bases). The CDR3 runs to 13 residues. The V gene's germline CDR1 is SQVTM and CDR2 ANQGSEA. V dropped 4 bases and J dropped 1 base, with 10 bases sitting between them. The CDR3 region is CSVAGHQNTEAFF. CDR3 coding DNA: TGCAGCGTTGCGGGACACCAGAACACTGAAGCTTTCTTT.

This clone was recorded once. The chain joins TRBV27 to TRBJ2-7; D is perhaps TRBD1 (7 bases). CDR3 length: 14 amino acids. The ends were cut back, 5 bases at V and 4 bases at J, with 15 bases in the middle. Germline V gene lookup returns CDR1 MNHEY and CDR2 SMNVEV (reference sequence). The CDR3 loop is CASSSQGGLYEQYF. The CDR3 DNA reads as TGTGCCAGCAGTAGCCAGGGGGGATTATACGAGCAGTACTTC.

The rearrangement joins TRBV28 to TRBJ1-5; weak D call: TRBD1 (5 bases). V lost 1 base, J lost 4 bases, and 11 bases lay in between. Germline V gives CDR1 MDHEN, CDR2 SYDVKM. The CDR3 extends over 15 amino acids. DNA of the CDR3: TGTGCCAGCAGTTTATCCAGGGCAGCGAATCAGCCCCAGCATTTT. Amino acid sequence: CASSLSRAANQPQHF.

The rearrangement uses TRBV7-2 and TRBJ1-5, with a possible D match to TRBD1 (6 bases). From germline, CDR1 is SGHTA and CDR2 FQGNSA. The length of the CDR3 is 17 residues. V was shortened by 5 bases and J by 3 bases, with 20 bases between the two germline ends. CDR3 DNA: TGTGCCAGCAGCCCTCGGGCAGGGGTCGTTTACAATCAGCCCCAGCATTTT. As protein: CASSPRAGVVYNQPQHF.

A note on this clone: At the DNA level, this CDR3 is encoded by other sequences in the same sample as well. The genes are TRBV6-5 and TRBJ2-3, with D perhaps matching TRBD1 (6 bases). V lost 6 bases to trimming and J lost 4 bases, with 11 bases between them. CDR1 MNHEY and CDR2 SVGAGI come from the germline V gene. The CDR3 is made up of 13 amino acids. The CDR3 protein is CASRSGDSDTQYF. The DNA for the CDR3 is TGTGCCAGCAGGTCAGGGGATTCAGATACGCAGTATTTT.

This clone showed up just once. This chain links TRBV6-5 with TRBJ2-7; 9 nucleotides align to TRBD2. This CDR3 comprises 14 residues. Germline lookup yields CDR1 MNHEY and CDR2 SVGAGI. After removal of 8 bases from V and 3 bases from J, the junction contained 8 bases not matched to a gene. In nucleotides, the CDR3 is TGTGCCAGCGGACCGGGACTAGCCCTCTACGAGCAGTACTTC. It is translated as CASGPGLALYEQYF.

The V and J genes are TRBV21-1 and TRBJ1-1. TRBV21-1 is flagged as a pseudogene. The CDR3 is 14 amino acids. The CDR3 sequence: CASSLGGLATEAFF. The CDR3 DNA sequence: TGTGCCAGCAGCCTCGGGGGGTTGGCCACTGAAGCTTTCTTT.

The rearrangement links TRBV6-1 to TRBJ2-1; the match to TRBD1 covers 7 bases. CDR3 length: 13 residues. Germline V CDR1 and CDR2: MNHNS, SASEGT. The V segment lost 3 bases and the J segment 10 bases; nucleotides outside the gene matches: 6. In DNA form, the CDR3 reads TGTGCCAGCAGTGACCCCCGGGACAGCGAGCAGTTCTTC. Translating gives CASSDPRDSEQFF.

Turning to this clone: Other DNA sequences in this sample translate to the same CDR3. The CDR3 sequence is CASSYSPGTYEQYF. DNA for the CDR3: TGTGCCAGCAGTTACTCACCGGGTACCTACGAGCAGTACTTC. The chain carries TRBV6-5 and TRBJ2-7; no firm D call. Trimming took 0 bases from V and 2 from J, leaving 8 bases between them. This CDR3 has 14 amino acids. Per germline, CDR1 MNHEY and CDR2 SVGAGI.

The CDR3 protein is CASSLVQISSGANVLTF. The CDR3 DNA reads as TGTGCCAGCAGCTTGGTACAGATCAGCTCTGGGGCCAACGTCCTGACTTTC. The chain employs TRBV5-8 and TRBJ2-6; D ambiguous. CDR1 SGHTS and CDR2 YDEGEE come from the germline V gene. Trimming took off 0 bases at V and 0 bases at J, with 10 bases between the two ends. The CDR3 sequence is 17 residues long.

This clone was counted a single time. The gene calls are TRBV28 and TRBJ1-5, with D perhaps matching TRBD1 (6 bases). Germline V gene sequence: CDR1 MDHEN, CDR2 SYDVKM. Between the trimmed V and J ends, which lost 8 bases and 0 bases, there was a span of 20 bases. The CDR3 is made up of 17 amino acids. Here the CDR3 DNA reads TGTGCCAGCGGAAAAACTCTGGACAGATATAGCAATCAGCCCCAGCATTTT. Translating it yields CASGKTLDRYSNQPQHF.

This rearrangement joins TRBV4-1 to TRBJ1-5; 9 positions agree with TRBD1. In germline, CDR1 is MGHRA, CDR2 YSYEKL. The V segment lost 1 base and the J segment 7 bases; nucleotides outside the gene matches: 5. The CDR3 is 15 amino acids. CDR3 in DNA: TGCGCCAGCAGCCAAGTCGGACAGGGGAGGCAGCCCCAGCATTTT. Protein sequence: CASSQVGQGRQPQHF.

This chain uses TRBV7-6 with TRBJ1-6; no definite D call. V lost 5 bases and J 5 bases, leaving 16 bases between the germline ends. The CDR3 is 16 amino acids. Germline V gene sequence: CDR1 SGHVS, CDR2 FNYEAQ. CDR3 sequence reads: CASSLYAGLNNSPLHF. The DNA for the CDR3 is TGTGCCAGCAGCCTATACGCAGGCCTGAATAATTCACCCCTCCACTTT.